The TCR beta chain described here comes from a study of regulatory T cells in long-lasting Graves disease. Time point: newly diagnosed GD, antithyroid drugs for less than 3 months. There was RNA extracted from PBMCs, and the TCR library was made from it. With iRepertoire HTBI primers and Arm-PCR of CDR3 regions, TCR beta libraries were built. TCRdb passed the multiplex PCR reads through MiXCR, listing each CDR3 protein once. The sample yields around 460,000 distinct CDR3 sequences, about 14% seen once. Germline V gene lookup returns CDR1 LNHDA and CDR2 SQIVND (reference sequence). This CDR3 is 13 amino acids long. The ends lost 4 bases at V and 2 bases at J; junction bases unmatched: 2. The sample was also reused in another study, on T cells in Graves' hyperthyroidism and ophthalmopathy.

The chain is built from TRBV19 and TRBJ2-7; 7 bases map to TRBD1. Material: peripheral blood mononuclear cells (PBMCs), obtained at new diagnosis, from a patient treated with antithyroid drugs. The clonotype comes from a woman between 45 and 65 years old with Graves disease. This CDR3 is CASSTGGTYEQYF. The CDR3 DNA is TGTGCCAGTAGTACAGGGGGAACCTACGAGCAGTACTTC.